A selection of T cell receptor beta chains follows, all from one sample in a study of blood T cell repertoires in COVID-19. Sequencing was performed with immunoSEQ multiplex PCR; in TCRdb, only in-frame clones are kept and a portion is missing. The data show about 160,000 clones, 88% seen once. Sequencing input: PBMCs or T cells enriched from blood (not recorded which). These receptors were taken from a woman aged 50 to 60 who had recovered from COVID-19. CDR3s include the opening cysteine and the closing phenylalanine or tryptophan. A D gene is named only where the DNA matches it firmly. Size values are once, few and many counts, or a class for expanded clones, and some rows have none.

once,-,15,TRBJ1-2,TRBV6-1,CASSETVRTNYGYTF,TGTGCCAGCAGTGAAACAGTTCGCACTAACTATGGCTACACCTTC
-,TRBD2,16,TRBJ2-7,TRBV7-2,CASSTYQRGAPYEQYF,TGTGCCAGCAGCACGTACCAGCGGGGGGCGCCCTACGAGCAGTACTTC
-,-,17,TRBJ2-5,TRBV5-1,CASSLEGQGLTQETQYF,TGCGCCAGCAGCTTGGAGGGGCAGGGGCTAACCCAAGAGACCCAGTACTTC
-,-,11,TRBJ2-5,TRBV30,CAWMVAETQYF,TGTGCCTGGATGGTGGCCGAGACCCAGTACTTC
-,-,13,TRBJ2-7,TRBV5-1,CASSSGVAYEQYF,TGCGCCAGCAGCAGTGGAGTGGCCTACGAGCAGTACTTC
-,TRBD2,16,TRBJ2-1,TRBV7-2,CASSPLGLAGGNEQFF,TGTGCCAGCAGCCCCCTCGGACTAGCGGGGGGAAATGAGCAGTTCTTC
-,TRBD1,16,TRBJ1-2,TRBV18,CASSPIRTGTNYGYTF,TGTGCCAGCTCACCGATAAGGACAGGTACTAACTATGGCTACACCTTC
-,-,15,TRBJ2-1,TRBV7-3,CASSLGGGPYNEQFF,TGTGCCAGCAGCCTAGGCGGGGGCCCCTACAATGAGCAGTTCTTC
-,-,16,TRBJ1-1,TRBV30,CAWRPYWGQAGNEAFF,TGTGCCTGGAGGCCCTACTGGGGCCAAGCAGGTAATGAAGCTTTCTTT
-,TRBD1,15,TRBJ1-2,TRBV5-1,CASSEWDSLGYGYTF,TGCGCCAGCAGCGAGTGGGACAGTCTAGGCTATGGCTACACCTTC
few,-,15,TRBJ1-5,TRBV19,CASSVIQTGNQPQHF,TGTGCCAGTAGTGTAATTCAAACGGGCAATCAGCCCCAGCATTTT
-,TRBD1,15,TRBJ2-7,TRBV5-4,CASSPGGTGGYEQYF,TGTGCCAGCAGTCCCGGGGGGACAGGGGGCTACGAGCAGTACTTC
-,TRBD2,17,TRBJ2-3,TRBV25-1,CASSALLGGGTTDTQYF,TGTGCCAGCAGTGCCCTCCTGGGCGGGGGGACCACAGATACGCAGTATTTT
-,TRBD1,18,TRBJ1-1,TRBV11-3,CASSLQTGGFRLNTEAFF,TGTGCCAGCAGCCTCCAAACAGGGGGCTTTAGGTTGAACACTGAAGCTTTCTTT
-,TRBD2,16,TRBJ2-1,TRBV11-2,CASSSIAGATYNEQFF,TGTGCCAGCAGCTCAATAGCGGGGGCTACCTACAATGAGCAGTTCTTC
-,TRBD1,14,TRBJ1-1,TRBV7-2,CASSQGAGWTEAFF,TGTGCCAGCAGCCAGGGGGCAGGGTGGACTGAAGCTTTCTTT
-,TRBD1,16,TRBJ1-1,TRBV27,CASSLITGTDTSEAFF,TGTGCCAGCAGCTTGATAACCGGGACAGACACCTCTGAAGCTTTCTTT
-,-,13,TRBJ2-3,TRBV4-3,CASSQDGRTAQYF,TGCGCCAGCAGCCAAGATGGGAGGACTGCGCAGTATTTT
-,TRBD1,15,TRBJ1-5,TRBV12-5,CASGLGRQGIQPQHF,TGTGCTAGTGGTTTGGGCCGACAGGGGATCCAGCCCCAGCATTTT
-,-,16,TRBJ1-3,TRBV10-3,CAISGARGSSGNTIYF,TGTGCCATCAGTGGGGCTAGGGGGTCGAGTGGAAACACCATATATTTT
-,-,15,TRBJ1-5,TRBV6-5,CASKQHPNSNQPQHF,TGTGCCAGCAAACAGCACCCTAATAGCAATCAGCCCCAGCATTTT
-,-,15,TRBJ2-3,TRBV10-2,CASSDTTATADTQYF,TGCGCCAGCAGTGACACGACAGCCACCGCAGATACGCAGTATTTT
-,-,15,TRBJ1-1,TRBV5-4,CASSSPQGRNTEAFF,TGTGCCAGCAGCTCGCCCCAGGGGAGGAACACTGAAGCTTTCTTT
-,TRBD1,16,TRBJ2-5,TRBV3-1/TRBV3-2,CASSQDPNGGQGTQYF,TGTGCCAGCAGCCAAGATCCGAACGGGGGACAGGGGACCCAGTACTTC
-,TRBD1,16,TRBJ2-7,TRBV28,CASSPTQGQTAYEQYF,TGTGCCAGCAGTCCCACTCAGGGACAGACCGCCTACGAGCAGTACTTC
-,TRBD2,17,TRBJ2-3,TRBV6-4,CASSESSGGVSADTQYF,TGTGCCAGCAGTGAATCGAGCGGGGGGGTATCCGCAGATACGCAGTATTTT
-,TRBD1,15,TRBJ1-6,TRBV18,CASSLDRAGNSPLHF,TGTGCCAGCTCACTGGACAGGGCTGGTAATTCACCCCTCCACTTT
-,TRBD2,16,TRBJ2-1,TRBV5-5,CASSPQPGGKGNEQFF,TGTGCCAGCAGCCCTCAGCCGGGGGGGAAGGGTAATGAGCAGTTCTTC
-,TRBD1,19,TRBJ2-3,TRBV10-3,CAISELGTGNNPTQDTQYF,TGTGCCATCAGTGAGTTGGGGACAGGGAACAACCCCACCCAAGATACGCAGTATTTT
-,-,11,TRBJ2-5,TRBV18,CASSREETQYF,TGTGCCAGCTCACGAGAGGAGACCCAGTACTTC
-,TRBD2,14,TRBJ2-1,TRBV6-2/TRBV6-3,CASSHGLAGTEQFF,TGTGCCAGCAGCCATGGACTAGCGGGAACTGAGCAGTTCTTC
-,-,14,TRBJ2-1,TRBV5-1,CASSSAGSLMEQFF,TGCGCCAGCAGCTCAGCGGGCAGTCTCATGGAGCAGTTCTTC
-,-,15,TRBJ1-1,TRBV7-6,CASSLIRQGNTEAFF,TGTGCCAGCAGCTTAATCCGGCAGGGGAACACTGAAGCTTTCTTT
-,TRBD1,15,TRBJ2-3,TRBV6-8,CANSLDRGDRDTQYF,TGTGCCAACTCACTAGACAGGGGCGATAGAGATACGCAGTATTTT
-,-,12,TRBJ1-5,TRBV7-6,CASSFRNGPQHF,TGTGCCAGCAGCTTTAGAAACGGGCCCCAGCATTTT
-,-,14,TRBJ2-7,TRBV27,CASSTYTKASEQYF,TGTGCCAGCAGTACTTACACAAAAGCTAGCGAGCAGTACTTC
-,-,15,TRBJ2-3,TRBV3-1/TRBV3-2,CASSQDWGPADTQYF,TGTGCCAGCAGCCAAGACTGGGGGCCGGCAGATACGCAGTATTTT
-,-,14,TRBJ2-1,TRBV24-1,CATSVGGLYNEQFF,TGTGCCACCAGTGTTGGGGGCCTCTACAATGAGCAGTTCTTC